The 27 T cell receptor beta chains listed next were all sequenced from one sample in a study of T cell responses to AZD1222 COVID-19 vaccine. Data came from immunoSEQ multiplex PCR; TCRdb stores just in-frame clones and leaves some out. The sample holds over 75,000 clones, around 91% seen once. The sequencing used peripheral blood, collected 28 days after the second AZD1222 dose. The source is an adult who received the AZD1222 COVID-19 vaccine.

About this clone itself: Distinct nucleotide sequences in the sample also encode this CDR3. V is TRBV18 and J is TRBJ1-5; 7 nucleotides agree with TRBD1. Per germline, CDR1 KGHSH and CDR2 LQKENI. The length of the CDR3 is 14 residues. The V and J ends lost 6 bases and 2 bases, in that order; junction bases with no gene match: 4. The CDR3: CASSPTGGNQPQHF. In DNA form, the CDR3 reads TGTGCCAGCTCGCCAACAGGGGGCAATCAGCCCCAGCATTTT.

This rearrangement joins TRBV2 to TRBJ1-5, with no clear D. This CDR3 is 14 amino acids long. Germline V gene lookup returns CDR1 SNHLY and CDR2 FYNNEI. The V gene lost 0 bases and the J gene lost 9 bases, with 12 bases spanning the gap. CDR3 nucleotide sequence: TGTGCCAGCAGTGAAGCAAGCCAGGTTGGGCCCCAGCATTTT. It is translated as CASSEASQVGPQHF.

The CDR3 protein is CASSQGWGGRIQTQYF. CDR3 DNA sequence: TGTGCCAGCAGCCAAGGATGGGGGGGCAGGATCCAGACCCAGTACTTC. V usage is TRBV3-1 (or the pseudogene TRBV3-2) and J usage is TRBJ2-5, with D possibly matching TRBD2 (7 bases). This CDR3 contains 16 residues. Deletions cut 1 base from V and 6 bases from J, with 18 bases between. CDR1 LGHDT and CDR2 YNNKEL come from the germline V gene (reference sequence).

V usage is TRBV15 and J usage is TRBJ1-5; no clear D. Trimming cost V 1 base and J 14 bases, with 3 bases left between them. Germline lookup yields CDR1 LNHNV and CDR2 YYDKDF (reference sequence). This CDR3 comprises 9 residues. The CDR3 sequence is CATSRGEHF. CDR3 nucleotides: TGTGCCACCAGCAGAGGGGAGCATTTT. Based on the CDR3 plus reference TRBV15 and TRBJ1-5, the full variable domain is DAMVIQNPRYQVTQFGKPVTLSCSQTLNHNVMYWYQQKSSQAPKLLFHYYDKDFNNEADTPDNFQSRRPNTSFCFLDIRSPGLGDTAMYLCATSRGEHFGDGTRLSIL.

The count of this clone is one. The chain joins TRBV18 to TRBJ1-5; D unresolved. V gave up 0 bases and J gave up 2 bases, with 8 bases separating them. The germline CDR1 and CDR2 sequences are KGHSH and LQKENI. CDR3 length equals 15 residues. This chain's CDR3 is CASSPPNGGNQPQHF. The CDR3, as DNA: TGTGCCAGCTCACCACCTAATGGTGGCAATCAGCCCCAGCATTTT.

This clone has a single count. The CDR3 DNA reads as TGTGCCAGCAGCTCAACTACAGGTGGCTACACCTTC. It is translated as CASSSTTGGYTF. J is TRBJ1-2 and V is TRBV9; a weak D match, TRBD1 (5 bases). Germline lookup yields CDR1 SGDLS and CDR2 YYNGEE. V was shortened by 4 bases and J by 7 bases, with 11 bases between the two germline ends. The CDR3 totals 12 residues.

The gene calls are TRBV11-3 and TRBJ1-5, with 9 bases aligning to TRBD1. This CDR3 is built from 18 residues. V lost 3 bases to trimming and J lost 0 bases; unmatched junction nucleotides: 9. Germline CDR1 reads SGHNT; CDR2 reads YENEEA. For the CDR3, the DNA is TGTGCCAGCAGCTTGAGCTGGGACAGGGTCTATAGCAATCAGCCCCAGCATTTT. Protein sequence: CASSLSWDRVYSNQPQHF.

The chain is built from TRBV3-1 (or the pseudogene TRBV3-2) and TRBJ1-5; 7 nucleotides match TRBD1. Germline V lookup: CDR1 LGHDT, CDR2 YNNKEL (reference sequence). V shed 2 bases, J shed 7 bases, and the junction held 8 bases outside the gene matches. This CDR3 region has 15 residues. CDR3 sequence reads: CASSQSHAGGQPQHF. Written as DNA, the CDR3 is TGTGCCAGCAGCCAAAGTCATGCAGGGGGGCAGCCCCAGCATTTT.

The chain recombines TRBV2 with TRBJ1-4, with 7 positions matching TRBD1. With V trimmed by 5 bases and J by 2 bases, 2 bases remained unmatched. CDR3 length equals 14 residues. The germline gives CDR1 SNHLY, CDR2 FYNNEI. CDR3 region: CASSMDRTNEKLFF. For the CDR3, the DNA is TGTGCCAGCAGTATGGACAGGACTAATGAAAAACTGTTTTTT.

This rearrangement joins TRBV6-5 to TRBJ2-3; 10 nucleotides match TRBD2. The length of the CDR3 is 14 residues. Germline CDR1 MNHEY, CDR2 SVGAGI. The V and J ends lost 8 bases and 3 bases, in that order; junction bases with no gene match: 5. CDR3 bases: TGTGCCAGCTGGCTAGCGGGAGTGACAGATACGCAGTATTTT. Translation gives CASWLAGVTDTQYF.

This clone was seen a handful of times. The CDR3 protein is CAWRGEGGYTF. The CDR3 DNA reads TGTGCCTGGAGGGGGGAGGGTGGCTACACCTTC. The chain joins TRBV30 to TRBJ1-2; TRBD1 is a possible D gene (5 bases). The CDR3 consists of 11 residues. Per the germline V gene, CDR1 is GTSNPN and CDR2 is SVGIG (reference sequence). Trimming removed 3 bases at V and 7 bases at J, with 9 bases between.

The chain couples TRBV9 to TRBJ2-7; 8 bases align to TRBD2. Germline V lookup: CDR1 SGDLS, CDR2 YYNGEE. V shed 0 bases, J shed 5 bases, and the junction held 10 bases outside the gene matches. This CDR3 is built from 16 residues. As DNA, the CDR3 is TGTGCCAGCAGCGTAGGATCGGGGACTAGTCTCGACGAGCAGTACTTC. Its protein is CASSVGSGTSLDEQYF. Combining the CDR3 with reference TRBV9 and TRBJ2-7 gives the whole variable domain DSGVTQTPKHLITATGQRVTLRCSPRSGDLSVYWYQQSLDQGLQFLIQYYNGEERAKGNILERFSAQQFPDLHSELNLSSLELGDSALYFCASSVGSGTSLDEQYFGPGTRLTVT.

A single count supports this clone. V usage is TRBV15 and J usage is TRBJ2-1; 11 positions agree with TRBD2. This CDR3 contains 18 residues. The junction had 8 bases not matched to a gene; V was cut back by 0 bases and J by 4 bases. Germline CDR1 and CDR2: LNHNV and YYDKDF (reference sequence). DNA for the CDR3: TGTGCCACCAGCAGAGAGACCCCTAGCGGGAGGTTGTACAATGAGCAGTTCTTC. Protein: CATSRETPSGRLYNEQFF. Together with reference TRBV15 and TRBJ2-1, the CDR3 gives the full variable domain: DAMVIQNPRYQVTQFGKPVTLSCSQTLNHNVMYWYQQKSSQAPKLLFHYYDKDFNNEADTPDNFQSRRPNTSFCFLDIRSPGLGDTAMYLCATSRETPSGRLYNEQFFGPGTRLTVL.

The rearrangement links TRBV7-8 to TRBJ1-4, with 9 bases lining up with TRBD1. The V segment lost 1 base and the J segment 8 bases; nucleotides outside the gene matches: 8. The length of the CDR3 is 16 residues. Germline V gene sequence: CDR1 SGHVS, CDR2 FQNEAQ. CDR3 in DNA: TGTGCCAGCAGCTTAGTTCCGGACAGGGGACGGGAAAAACTGTTTTTT. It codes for CASSLVPDRGREKLFF. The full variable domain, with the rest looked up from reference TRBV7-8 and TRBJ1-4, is GAGVSQSPRYKVAKRGQDVALRCDPISGHVSLFWYQQALGQGPEFLTYFQNEAQLDKSGLPSDRFFAERPEGSVSTLKIQRTQQEDSAVYLCASSLVPDRGREKLFFGSGTQLSVL.

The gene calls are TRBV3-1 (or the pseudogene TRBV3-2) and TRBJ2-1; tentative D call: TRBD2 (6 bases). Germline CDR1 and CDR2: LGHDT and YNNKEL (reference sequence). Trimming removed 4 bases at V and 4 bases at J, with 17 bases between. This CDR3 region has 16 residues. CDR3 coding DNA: TGTGCCAGCAGCCCCTCGTTTTGGGACTCGTACAATGAGCAGTTCTTC. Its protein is CASSPSFWDSYNEQFF.

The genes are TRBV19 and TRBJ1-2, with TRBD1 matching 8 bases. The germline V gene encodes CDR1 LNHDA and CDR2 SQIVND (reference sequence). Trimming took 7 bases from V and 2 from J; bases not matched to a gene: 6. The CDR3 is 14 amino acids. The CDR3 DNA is TGTGCCAGTACCCCGGACAGGGAAAACTATGGCTACACCTTC. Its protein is CASTPDRENYGYTF.

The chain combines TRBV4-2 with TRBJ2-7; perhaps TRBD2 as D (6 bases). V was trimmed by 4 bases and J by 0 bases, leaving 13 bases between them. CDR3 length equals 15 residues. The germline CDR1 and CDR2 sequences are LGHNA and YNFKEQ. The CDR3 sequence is CASSPGWTTSYEQYF. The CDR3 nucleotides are TGTGCCAGCAGCCCTGGCTGGACTACCTCCTACGAGCAGTACTTC.

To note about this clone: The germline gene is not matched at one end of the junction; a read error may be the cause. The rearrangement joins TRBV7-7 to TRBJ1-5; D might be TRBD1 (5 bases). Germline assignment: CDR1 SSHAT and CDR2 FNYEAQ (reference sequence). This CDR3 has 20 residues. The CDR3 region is CASSLEEEVRGNSINQPQHF. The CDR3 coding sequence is TGTGCTAGCAGCTTAGAGGAGGAGGTGAGGGGAAACAGTATCAATCAGCCCCAGCATTTT.

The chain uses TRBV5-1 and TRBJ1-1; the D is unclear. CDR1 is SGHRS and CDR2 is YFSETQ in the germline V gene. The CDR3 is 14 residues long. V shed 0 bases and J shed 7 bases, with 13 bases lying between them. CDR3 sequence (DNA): TGCGCCAGCAGCTTGGGGCAGGTCCACGGTGAAGCTTTCTTT. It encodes CASSLGQVHGEAFF.

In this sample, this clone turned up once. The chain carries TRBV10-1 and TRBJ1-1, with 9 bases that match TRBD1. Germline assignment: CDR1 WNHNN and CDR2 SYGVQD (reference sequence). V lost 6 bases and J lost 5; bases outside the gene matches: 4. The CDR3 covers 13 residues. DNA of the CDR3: TGCGCCAGCAGATCCGGGACAGGGACTGAAGCTTTCTTT. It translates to CASRSGTGTEAFF.

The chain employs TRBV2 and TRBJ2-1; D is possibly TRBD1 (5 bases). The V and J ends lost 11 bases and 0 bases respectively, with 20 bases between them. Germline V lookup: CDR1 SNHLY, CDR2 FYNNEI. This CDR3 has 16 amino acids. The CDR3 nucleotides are TGTGCCGCCTATTCCCCCAGGGCATTCTCCTACAATGAGCAGTTCTTC. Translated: CAAYSPRAFSYNEQFF.

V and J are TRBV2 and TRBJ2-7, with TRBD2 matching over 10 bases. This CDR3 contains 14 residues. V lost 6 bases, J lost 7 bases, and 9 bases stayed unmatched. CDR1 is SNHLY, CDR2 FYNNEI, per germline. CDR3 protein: CASRGASGRGEQYF. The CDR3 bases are TGTGCCAGCAGGGGGGCTAGCGGGAGAGGGGAGCAGTACTTC.

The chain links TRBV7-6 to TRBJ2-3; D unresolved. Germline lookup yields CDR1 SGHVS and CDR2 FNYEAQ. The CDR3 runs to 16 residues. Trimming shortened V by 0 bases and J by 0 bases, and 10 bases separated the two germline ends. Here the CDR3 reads CASSLAAGDSTDTQYF. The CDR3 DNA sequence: TGTGCCAGCAGCTTAGCGGCTGGGGATAGCACAGATACGCAGTATTTT. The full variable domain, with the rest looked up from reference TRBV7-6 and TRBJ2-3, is GAGVSQSPRYKVTKRGQDVALRCDPISGHVSLYWYRQALGQGPEFLTYFNYEAQQDKSGLPNDRFSAERPEGSISTLTIQRTEQRDSAMYRCASSLAAGDSTDTQYFGPGTRLTVL.

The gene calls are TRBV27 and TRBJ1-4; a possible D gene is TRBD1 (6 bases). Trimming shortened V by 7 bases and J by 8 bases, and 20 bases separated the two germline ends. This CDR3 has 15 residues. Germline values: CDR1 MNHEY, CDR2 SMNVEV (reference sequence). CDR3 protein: CASKTFQGQGEKLFF. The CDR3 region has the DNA TGTGCCAGCAAAACGTTCCAGGGACAAGGAGAAAAACTGTTTTTT. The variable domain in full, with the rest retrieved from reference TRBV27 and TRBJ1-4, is EAQVTQNPRYLITVTGKKLTVTCSQNMNHEYMSWYRQDPGLGLRQIYYSMNVEVTDKGDVPEGYKVSRKEKRNFPLILESPSPNQTSLYFCASKTFQGQGEKLFFGSGTQLSVL.

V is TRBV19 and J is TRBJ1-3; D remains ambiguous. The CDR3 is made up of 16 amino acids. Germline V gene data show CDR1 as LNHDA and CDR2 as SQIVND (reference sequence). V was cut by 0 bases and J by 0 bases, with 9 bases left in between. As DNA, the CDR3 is TGTGCCAGTAGTATAGATTTGGCGTACTCTGGAAACACCATATATTTT. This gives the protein CASSIDLAYSGNTIYF.

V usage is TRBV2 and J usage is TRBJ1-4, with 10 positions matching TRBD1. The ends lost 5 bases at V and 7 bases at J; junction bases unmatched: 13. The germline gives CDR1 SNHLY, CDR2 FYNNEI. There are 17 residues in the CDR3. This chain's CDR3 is CASSRSRDRGRGEKLFF. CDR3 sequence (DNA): TGTGCCAGCAGTCGTTCCCGGGACAGGGGCAGAGGTGAAAAACTGTTTTTT.

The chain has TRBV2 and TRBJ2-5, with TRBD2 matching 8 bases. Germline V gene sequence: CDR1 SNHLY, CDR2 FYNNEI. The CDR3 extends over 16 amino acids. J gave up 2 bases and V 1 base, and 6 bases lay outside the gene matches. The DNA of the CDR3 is TGTGCCAGCAGTGAAGTGGGGACTAGGTTTCAAGAGACCCAGTACTTC. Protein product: CASSEVGTRFQETQYF.